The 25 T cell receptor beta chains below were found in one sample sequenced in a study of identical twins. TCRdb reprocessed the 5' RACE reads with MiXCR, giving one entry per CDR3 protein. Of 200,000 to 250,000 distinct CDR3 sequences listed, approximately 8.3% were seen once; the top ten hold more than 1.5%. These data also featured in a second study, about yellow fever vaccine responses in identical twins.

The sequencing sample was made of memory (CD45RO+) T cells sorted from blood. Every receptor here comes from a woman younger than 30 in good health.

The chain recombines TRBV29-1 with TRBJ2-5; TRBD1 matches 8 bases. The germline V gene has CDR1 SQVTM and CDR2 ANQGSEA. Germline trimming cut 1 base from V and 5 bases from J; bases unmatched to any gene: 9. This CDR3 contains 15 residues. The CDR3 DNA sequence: TGCAGCGTTGAAGGGACAGGGCCATCTTACGAGACCCAGTACTTC. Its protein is CSVEGTGPSYETQYF.

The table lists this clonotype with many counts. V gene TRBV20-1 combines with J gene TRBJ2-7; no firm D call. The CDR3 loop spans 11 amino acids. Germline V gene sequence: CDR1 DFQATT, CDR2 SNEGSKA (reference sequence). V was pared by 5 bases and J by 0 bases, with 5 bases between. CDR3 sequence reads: CSAATSYEQYF. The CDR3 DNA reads TGCAGTGCTGCTACCTCCTACGAGCAGTACTTC.

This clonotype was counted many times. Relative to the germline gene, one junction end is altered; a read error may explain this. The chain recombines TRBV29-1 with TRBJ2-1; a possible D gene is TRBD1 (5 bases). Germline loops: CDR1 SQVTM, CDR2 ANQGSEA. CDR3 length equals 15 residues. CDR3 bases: TGCAGCTTTGAAAAGGGGCACGTCTCCTACAATGAGCAGTTCTTC. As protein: CSFEKGHVSYNEQFF.

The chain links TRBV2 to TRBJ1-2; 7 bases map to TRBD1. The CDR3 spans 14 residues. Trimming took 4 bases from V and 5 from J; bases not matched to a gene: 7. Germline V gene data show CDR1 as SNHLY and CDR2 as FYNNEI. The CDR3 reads CASSVIQGEYGYTF. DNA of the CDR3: TGTGCCAGCAGTGTCATCCAGGGGGAATATGGCTACACCTTC.

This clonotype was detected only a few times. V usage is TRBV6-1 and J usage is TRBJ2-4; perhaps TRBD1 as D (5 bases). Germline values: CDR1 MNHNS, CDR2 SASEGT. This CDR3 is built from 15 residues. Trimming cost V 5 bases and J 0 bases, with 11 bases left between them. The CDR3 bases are TGTGCCAGCAGTCAAATGACAGAAGCCAAAAACATTCAGTACTTC. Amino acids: CASSQMTEAKNIQYF.

The CDR3 region is CASNPGLNTGELFF. In DNA form, the CDR3 reads TGTGCCAGCAACCCCGGTTTGAACACCGGGGAGCTGTTTTTT. V gene TRBV28 combines with J gene TRBJ2-2; D not certain. This CDR3 is built from 14 residues. V gave up 7 bases and J gave up 1 base, with 10 bases separating them. Per the germline V gene, CDR1 is MDHEN and CDR2 is SYDVKM. Full variable domain (rest looked up from reference TRBV28 and TRBJ2-2): DVKVTQSSRYLVKRTGEKVFLECVQDMDHENMFWYRQDPGLGLRLIYFSYDVKMKEKGDIPEGYSVSREKKERFSLILESASTNQTSMYLCASNPGLNTGELFFGEGSRLTVL.

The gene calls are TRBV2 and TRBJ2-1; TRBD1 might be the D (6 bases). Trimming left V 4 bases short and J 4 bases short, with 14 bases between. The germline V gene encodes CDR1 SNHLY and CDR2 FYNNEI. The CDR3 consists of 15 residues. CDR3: CASSAQGRGYNEQFF. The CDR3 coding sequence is TGTGCCAGCAGTGCACAGGGAAGGGGGTACAATGAGCAGTTCTTC. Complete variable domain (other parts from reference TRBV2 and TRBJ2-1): EPEVTQTPSHQVTQMGQEVILRCVPISNHLYFYWYRQILGQKVEFLVSFYNNEISEKSEIFDDQFSVERPDGSNFTLKIRSTKLEDSAMYFCASSAQGRGYNEQFFGPGTRLTVL.

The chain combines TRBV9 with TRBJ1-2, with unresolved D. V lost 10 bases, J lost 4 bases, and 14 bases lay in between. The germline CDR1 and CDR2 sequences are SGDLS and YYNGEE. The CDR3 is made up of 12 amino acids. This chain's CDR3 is CAAGFSGYGYTF. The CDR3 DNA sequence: TGTGCCGCTGGATTTTCTGGCTATGGCTACACCTTC.

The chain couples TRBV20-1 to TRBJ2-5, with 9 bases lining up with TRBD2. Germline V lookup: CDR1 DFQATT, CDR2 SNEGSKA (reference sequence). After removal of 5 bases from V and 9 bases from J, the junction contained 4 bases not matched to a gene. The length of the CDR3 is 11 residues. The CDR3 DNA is TGCAGTGCTTGGCGGGGGGGCCCCCAGTACTTC. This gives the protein CSAWRGGPQYF.

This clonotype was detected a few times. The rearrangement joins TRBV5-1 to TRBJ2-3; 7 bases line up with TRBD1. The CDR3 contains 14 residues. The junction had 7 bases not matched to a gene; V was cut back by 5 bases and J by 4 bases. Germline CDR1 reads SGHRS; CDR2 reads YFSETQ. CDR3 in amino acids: CASRDRTYADTQYF. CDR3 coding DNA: TGCGCCAGCAGGGACAGGACTTACGCAGATACGCAGTATTTT. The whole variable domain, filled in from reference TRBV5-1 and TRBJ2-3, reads KAGVTQTPRYLIKTRGQQVTLSCSPISGHRSVSWYQQTPGQGLQFLFEYFSETQRNKGNFPGRFSGRQFSNSRSEMNVSTLELGDSALYLCASRDRTYADTQYFGPGTRLTVL.

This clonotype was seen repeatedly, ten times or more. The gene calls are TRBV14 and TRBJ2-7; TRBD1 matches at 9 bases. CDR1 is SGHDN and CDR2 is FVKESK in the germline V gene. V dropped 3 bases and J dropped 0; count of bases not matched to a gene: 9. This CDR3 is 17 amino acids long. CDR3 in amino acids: CASSQLPGQGFSYEQYF. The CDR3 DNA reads TGTGCCAGCAGCCAGCTCCCGGGACAGGGTTTCTCCTACGAGCAGTACTTC.

CDR3 sequence (DNA): TGTGCCAGCTCACGCAAGACAGGGATCAATGAGCAGTTCTTC. Translating gives CASSRKTGINEQFF. The chain links TRBV18 to TRBJ2-1, with 7 bases fitting TRBD1. CDR1 is KGHSH, CDR2 LQKENI, per germline. V gave up 4 bases and J gave up 6 bases; unmatched junction bases: 6. This CDR3 region has 14 residues.

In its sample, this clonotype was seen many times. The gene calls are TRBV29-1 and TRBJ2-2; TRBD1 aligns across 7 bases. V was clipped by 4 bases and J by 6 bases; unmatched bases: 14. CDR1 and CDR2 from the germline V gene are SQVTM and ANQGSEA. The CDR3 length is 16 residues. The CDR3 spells CSVGDSVKRMAGELFF. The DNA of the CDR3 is TGCAGCGTTGGGGACAGCGTTAAAAGGATGGCCGGGGAGCTGTTTTTT.

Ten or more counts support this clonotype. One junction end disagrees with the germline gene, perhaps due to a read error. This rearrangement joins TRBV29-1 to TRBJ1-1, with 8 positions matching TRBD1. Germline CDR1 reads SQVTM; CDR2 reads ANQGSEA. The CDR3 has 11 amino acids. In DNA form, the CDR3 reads TGCAGCGTTGAAGAGCTGGGACAGGCCGGTTTT. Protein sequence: CSVEELGQAGF.

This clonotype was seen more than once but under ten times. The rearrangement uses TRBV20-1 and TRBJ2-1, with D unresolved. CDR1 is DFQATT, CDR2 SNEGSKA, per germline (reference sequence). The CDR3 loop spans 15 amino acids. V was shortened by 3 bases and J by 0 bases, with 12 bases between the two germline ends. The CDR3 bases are TGCAGTGCTAGGGGGTCTGGTGGCTCCTACAATGAGCAGTTCTTC. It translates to CSARGSGGSYNEQFF.

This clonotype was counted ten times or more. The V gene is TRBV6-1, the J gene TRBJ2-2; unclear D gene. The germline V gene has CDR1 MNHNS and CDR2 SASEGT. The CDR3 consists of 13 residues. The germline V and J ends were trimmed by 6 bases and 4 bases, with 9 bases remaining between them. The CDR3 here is CASSQDLTGELFF. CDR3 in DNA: TGTGCCAGCAGCCAAGACCTCACCGGGGAGCTGTTTTTT.

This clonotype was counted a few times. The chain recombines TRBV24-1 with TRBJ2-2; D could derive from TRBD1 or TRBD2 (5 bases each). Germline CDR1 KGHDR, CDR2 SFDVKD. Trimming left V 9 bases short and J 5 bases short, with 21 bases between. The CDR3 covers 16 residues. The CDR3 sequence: CATGGNRWGPTGELFF. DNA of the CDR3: TGTGCCACCGGGGGAAATCGGTGGGGCCCGACCGGGGAGCTGTTTTTT.

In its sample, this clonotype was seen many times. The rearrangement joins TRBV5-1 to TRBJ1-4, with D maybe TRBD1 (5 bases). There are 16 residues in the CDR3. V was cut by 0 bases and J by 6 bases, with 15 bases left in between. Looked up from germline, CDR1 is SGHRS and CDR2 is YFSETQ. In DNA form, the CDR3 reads TGCGCCAGCAGCTTGGTTGAGAGGGGAGGAGATGAAAAACTGTTTTTT. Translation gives CASSLVERGGDEKLFF.

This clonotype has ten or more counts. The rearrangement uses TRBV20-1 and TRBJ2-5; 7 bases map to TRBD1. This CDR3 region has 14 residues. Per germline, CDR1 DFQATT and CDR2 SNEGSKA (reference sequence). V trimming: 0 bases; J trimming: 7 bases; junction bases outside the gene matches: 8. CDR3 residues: CSARETGTEVTQYF. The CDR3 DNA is TGCAGTGCTAGAGAGACAGGGACGGAGGTGACCCAGTACTTC.

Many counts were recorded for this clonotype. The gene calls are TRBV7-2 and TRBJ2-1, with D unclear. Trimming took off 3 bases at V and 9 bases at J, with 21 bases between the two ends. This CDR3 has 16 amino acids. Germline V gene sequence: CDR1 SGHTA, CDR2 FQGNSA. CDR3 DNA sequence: TGTGCCAGCAGCTTGGGGTTGGAGCCAACGCGGAGTGAGCAGTTCTTC. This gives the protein CASSLGLEPTRSEQFF.

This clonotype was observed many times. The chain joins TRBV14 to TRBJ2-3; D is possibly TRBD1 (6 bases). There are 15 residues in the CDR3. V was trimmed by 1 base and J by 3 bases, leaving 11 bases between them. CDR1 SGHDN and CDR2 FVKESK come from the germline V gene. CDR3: CASSQVAGQTDTQYF. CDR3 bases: TGTGCCAGCAGCCAAGTCGCCGGACAGACAGATACGCAGTATTTT.

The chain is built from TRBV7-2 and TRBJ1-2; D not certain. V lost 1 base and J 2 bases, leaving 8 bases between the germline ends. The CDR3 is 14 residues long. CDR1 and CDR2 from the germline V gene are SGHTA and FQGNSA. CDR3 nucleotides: TGTGCCAGCAGCTTAGGTCGGCAGAACTATGGCTACACCTTC. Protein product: CASSLGRQNYGYTF.

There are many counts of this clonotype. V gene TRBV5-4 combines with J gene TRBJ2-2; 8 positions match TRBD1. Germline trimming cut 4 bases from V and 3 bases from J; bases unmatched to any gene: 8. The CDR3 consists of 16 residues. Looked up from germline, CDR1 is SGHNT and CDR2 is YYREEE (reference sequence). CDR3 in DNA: TGTGCCAGCAGCCCCCCGGACAGGGCGGACACCGGGGAGCTGTTTTTT. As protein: CASSPPDRADTGELFF.

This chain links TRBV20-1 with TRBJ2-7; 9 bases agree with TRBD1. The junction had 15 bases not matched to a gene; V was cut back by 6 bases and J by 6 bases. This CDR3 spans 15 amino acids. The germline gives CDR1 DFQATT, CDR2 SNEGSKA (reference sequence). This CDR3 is CSALGGTGQFSEQYF. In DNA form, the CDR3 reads TGCAGTGCCCTAGGGGGGACAGGGCAGTTTAGCGAGCAGTACTTC.

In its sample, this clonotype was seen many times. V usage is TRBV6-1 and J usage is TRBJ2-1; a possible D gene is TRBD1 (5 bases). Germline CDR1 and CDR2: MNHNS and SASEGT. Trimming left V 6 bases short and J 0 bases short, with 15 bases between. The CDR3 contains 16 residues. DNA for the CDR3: TGTGCCAGCAGAGTAAACCCGACAGACTCCTACAATGAGCAGTTCTTC. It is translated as CASRVNPTDSYNEQFF.